This TCR beta chain was observed in a study of T cells in Graves' hyperthyroidism and ophthalmopathy. The germline V gene encodes CDR1 SEHNR and CDR2 FQNEAQ (reference sequence). The CDR3 extends over 16 amino acids. With V trimmed by 5 bases and J by 1 base, 10 bases remained unmatched. Researchers barred patients who had uncontrolled infection, other autoimmune disease, pregnancy or lactation. Template material for amplifying TCR beta CDR3 regions consisted of RNA transcripts. The TCR CDR3 first-round RT-PCR relied on the HTBI primer set. TCRdb used MiXCR to reprocess the multiplex PCR reads, holding one entry per CDR3 protein. Of hundreds of thousands of distinct CDR3 sequences in the sample, 16% were seen once.

The chain couples TRBV7-9 to TRBJ2-7; TRBD1 agrees at 8 bases. The receptor's source is a woman aged 18-30 years with Graves' hyperthyroidism. Sequencing was done on a sample of blood. The CDR3 DNA follows: TGTGCCAGCAGCACCGGACAGGGTATGAGGTCCTACGAGCAGTACTTC. Protein product: CASSTGQGMRSYEQYF.